This is a list of T cell receptor beta chains from one sample in a study of post-analysis software for immune sequencing data. TCRdb re-derived calls from the PCR reads in MiXCR, one entry per CDR3 protein. In the table there are 750,000 to 950,000 distinct CDR3 sequences, roughly 50% of which are singletons. Sequenced material: blood. All receptors derive from a girl between 10 and 17 years old with multiple sclerosis. CDR3s include the opening cysteine and the closing phenylalanine or tryptophan. The order of the fields is D gene, clone size, J gene, V gene, CDR3 protein, CDR3 DNA. A D gene is named only where the DNA matches it firmly. Only part of the rows carry a size: once, few, many, or a class if the clone is expanded.

D gene: TRBD2
clone size: -
J gene: TRBJ2-1
V gene: TRBV20-1
CDR3 protein: CSAPPWGLPYNEQFF
CDR3 DNA: TGCAGTGCCCCTCCCTGGGGACTACCCTACAATGAGCAGTTCTTC

D gene: -
clone size: -
J gene: TRBJ1-1
V gene: TRBV6-4
CDR3 protein: CASSRDLNTEAFF
CDR3 DNA: TGTGCCAGCAGCCGGGACCTGAACACTGAAGCTTTCTTT

D gene: TRBD2
clone size: few
J gene: TRBJ2-5
V gene: TRBV5-6
CDR3 protein: CASSPVGLAGEETQYF
CDR3 DNA: TGTGCCAGCAGCCCGGTAGGCCTAGCGGGGGAAGAGACCCAGTACTTC

D gene: -
clone size: -
J gene: TRBJ2-1
V gene: TRBV7-3
CDR3 protein: CASSPTPAVTYNEQFF
CDR3 DNA: TGTGCCAGCAGCCCCACGCCGGCGGTGACGTACAATGAGCAGTTCTTC

D gene: TRBD2
clone size: -
J gene: TRBJ2-7
V gene: TRBV29-1
CDR3 protein: CSATDGAGGYTYF
CDR3 DNA: TGCAGCGCTACGGACGGGGCGGGAGGCTACACGTACTTC

D gene: TRBD1
clone size: few
J gene: TRBJ1-2
V gene: TRBV18
CDR3 protein: CASSGTGEYYGYTF
CDR3 DNA: TGTGCCAGCTCTGGGACAGGGGAGTACTATGGCTACACCTTC

D gene: TRBD1
clone size: -
J gene: TRBJ2-7
V gene: TRBV5-1
CDR3 protein: CASSFTGVEQYF
CDR3 DNA: TGCGCCAGCAGCTTCACAGGGGTCGAGCAGTACTTC

D gene: TRBD2
clone size: -
J gene: TRBJ2-3
V gene: TRBV7-9
CDR3 protein: CASRLAGLDTQYF
CDR3 DNA: TGTGCCAGCAGACTAGCGGGATTGGATACGCAGTATTTT

D gene: -
clone size: -
J gene: TRBJ2-7
V gene: TRBV20-1
CDR3 protein: CSARTQGIYEQYF
CDR3 DNA: TGCAGTGCTAGAACACAGGGAATCTACGAGCAGTACTTC

D gene: TRBD2
clone size: -
J gene: TRBJ2-1
V gene: TRBV24-1
CDR3 protein: CATSASRSAGVGNEQFF
CDR3 DNA: TGTGCCACCAGTGCTTCAAGGTCGGCGGGAGTTGGGAATGAGCAGTTCTTC

D gene: TRBD1
clone size: -
J gene: TRBJ2-7
V gene: TRBV20-1
CDR3 protein: CSAVGTADLGIGGYEQYF
CDR3 DNA: TGCAGTGCAGTGGGGACAGCCGATCTAGGTATTGGGGGCTACGAGCAGTACTTC

D gene: -
clone size: -
J gene: TRBJ2-7
V gene: TRBV5-5
CDR3 protein: CASSPPFRQDYEQYF
CDR3 DNA: TGTGCCAGCAGCCCTCCTTTTCGACAGGACTACGAGCAGTACTTC

D gene: TRBD1
clone size: -
J gene: TRBJ2-7
V gene: TRBV20-1
CDR3 protein: CSATGQSFSYEQYF
CDR3 DNA: TGCAGTGCCACGGGACAGTCTTTCTCCTACGAGCAGTACTTC

D gene: TRBD1
clone size: once
J gene: TRBJ1-1
V gene: TRBV29-1
CDR3 protein: CSVSDRVGVTEAFF
CDR3 DNA: TGCAGCGTTAGTGACAGGGTCGGCGTCACTGAAGCTTTCTTT

D gene: TRBD2
clone size: -
J gene: TRBJ2-7
V gene: TRBV5-1
CDR3 protein: CASSLVAGEPYEQYF
CDR3 DNA: TGCGCCAGCAGCTTGGTCGCGGGAGAGCCCTACGAGCAGTACTTC

D gene: -
clone size: -
J gene: TRBJ2-1
V gene: TRBV20-1
CDR3 protein: CSSLLPGAYNEQFF
CDR3 DNA: TGCAGTTCCCTCTTACCGGGAGCTTACAATGAGCAGTTCTTC

D gene: TRBD2
clone size: few
J gene: TRBJ2-7
V gene: TRBV4-2
CDR3 protein: CASSQGLAGGAYEQYF
CDR3 DNA: TGTGCCAGCAGCCAAGGACTAGCGGGGGGAGCCTACGAGCAGTACTTC

D gene: -
clone size: -
J gene: TRBJ1-2
V gene: TRBV10-3
CDR3 protein: CATEDSPNYGYTF
CDR3 DNA: TGTGCCACCGAGGACTCACCTAACTATGGCTACACCTTC

D gene: TRBD2
clone size: -
J gene: TRBJ2-3
V gene: TRBV20-1
CDR3 protein: CSARDFLAGATDTQYF
CDR3 DNA: TGCAGTGCTAGAGATTTCCTAGCGGGGGCCACAGATACGCAGTATTTT

D gene: TRBD2
clone size: -
J gene: TRBJ2-5
V gene: TRBV20-1
CDR3 protein: CSARFTSGRGLRETQYF
CDR3 DNA: TGCAGTGCTAGATTTACTAGCGGGAGGGGACTGAGGGAGACCCAGTACTTC

D gene: TRBD1
clone size: -
J gene: TRBJ2-5
V gene: TRBV20-1
CDR3 protein: CSARETRGNKETQYF
CDR3 DNA: TGCAGTGCTAGAGAGACCAGGGGGAACAAAGAGACCCAGTACTTC

D gene: -
clone size: few
J gene: TRBJ2-7
V gene: TRBV5-6
CDR3 protein: CASSLEGFYEQYF
CDR3 DNA: TGTGCCAGCAGCTTAGAAGGGTTCTACGAGCAGTACTTC

D gene: -
clone size: -
J gene: TRBJ1-1
V gene: TRBV5-1
CDR3 protein: CASSLSRSATEAFF
CDR3 DNA: TGCGCCAGCAGCTTGAGCAGGTCGGCCACTGAAGCTTTCTTT

D gene: -
clone size: few
J gene: TRBJ2-1
V gene: TRBV5-1
CDR3 protein: CASSSGVGGPYNEQFF
CDR3 DNA: TGCGCCAGCAGTTCAGGTGTGGGGGGGCCCTACAATGAGCAGTTCTTC

D gene: -
clone size: few
J gene: TRBJ1-1
V gene: TRBV29-1
CDR3 protein: CSVNPGSLSGTEAFF
CDR3 DNA: TGCAGCGTTAACCCGGGATCCCTTTCTGGCACTGAAGCTTTCTTT

D gene: -
clone size: -
J gene: TRBJ2-6
V gene: TRBV29-1
CDR3 protein: CSADSRSGANVLTF
CDR3 DNA: TGCAGCGCTGATAGTCGATCTGGGGCCAACGTCCTGACTTTC

D gene: -
clone size: -
J gene: TRBJ2-7
V gene: TRBV6-1
CDR3 protein: CASSAIQESYEQYF
CDR3 DNA: TGTGCCAGCAGTGCGATACAGGAGTCCTACGAGCAGTACTTC

D gene: -
clone size: -
J gene: TRBJ2-1
V gene: TRBV10-3
CDR3 protein: CAIMGQGLFNEQFF
CDR3 DNA: TGTGCCATCATGGGGCAAGGACTATTCAATGAGCAGTTCTTC

D gene: TRBD2
clone size: few
J gene: TRBJ2-3
V gene: TRBV5-1
CDR3 protein: CASSLVLAGGSTDTQYF
CDR3 DNA: TGCGCCAGCAGCTTGGTTCTAGCGGGGGGTAGCACAGATACGCAGTATTTT

D gene: -
clone size: -
J gene: TRBJ2-7
V gene: TRBV20-1
CDR3 protein: CSASSSYEQYF
CDR3 DNA: TGCAGTGCTAGTAGCTCCTACGAGCAGTACTTC

D gene: -
clone size: -
J gene: TRBJ1-2
V gene: TRBV5-1
CDR3 protein: CASSPRPPLDYGYTF
CDR3 DNA: TGCGCCAGCAGCCCCAGACCTCCGCTAGACTATGGCTACACCTTC

D gene: TRBD1
clone size: -
J gene: TRBJ1-2
V gene: TRBV29-1
CDR3 protein: CSVEVGLGTGDDNYGYTF
CDR3 DNA: TGCAGCGTTGAAGTGGGCCTTGGTACAGGGGATGATAACTATGGCTACACCTTC

D gene: TRBD1
clone size: few
J gene: TRBJ1-1
V gene: TRBV20-1
CDR3 protein: CSARAAGGLNTEAFF
CDR3 DNA: TGCAGTGCTAGAGCGGCAGGGGGATTGAACACTGAAGCTTTCTTT

D gene: TRBD1
clone size: -
J gene: TRBJ2-5
V gene: TRBV12-3/TRBV12-4
CDR3 protein: CASSGTGQETQYF
CDR3 DNA: TGTGCCAGCAGTGGGACAGGCCAAGAGACCCAGTACTTC

D gene: TRBD2
clone size: -
J gene: TRBJ2-1
V gene: TRBV7-3
CDR3 protein: CASSSRMGSGAYNEQFF
CDR3 DNA: TGTGCCAGCAGCTCCCGAATGGGCAGCGGGGCTTACAATGAGCAGTTCTTC

D gene: -
clone size: -
J gene: TRBJ2-5
V gene: TRBV20-1
CDR3 protein: CSAQRTAYNEQYF
CDR3 DNA: TGCAGTGCTCAAAGGACAGCCTACAATGAGCAGTACTTC

D gene: -
clone size: few
J gene: TRBJ2-7
V gene: TRBV10-3
CDR3 protein: CAISVRDNSYEQYF
CDR3 DNA: TGTGCCATCAGTGTTCGGGACAACTCCTACGAGCAGTACTTC

D gene: -
clone size: few
J gene: TRBJ2-7
V gene: TRBV5-1
CDR3 protein: CASSLGRSLEGGEQYF
CDR3 DNA: TGCGCCAGCAGCTTGGGGCGGTCATTGGAGGGGGGCGAGCAGTACTTC

D gene: -
clone size: -
J gene: TRBJ1-1
V gene: TRBV5-1
CDR3 protein: CASSLAGTLNTEAFF
CDR3 DNA: TGCGCCAGCAGCTTGGCCGGGACACTGAACACTGAAGCTTTCTTT

D gene: -
clone size: few
J gene: TRBJ2-1
V gene: TRBV5-1
CDR3 protein: CASSLGQPDNEQFF
CDR3 DNA: TGCGCCAGCAGCTTGGGACAGCCCGACAATGAGCAGTTCTTC

D gene: -
clone size: -
J gene: TRBJ2-1
V gene: TRBV10-3
CDR3 protein: CAISETGGRNNEQFF
CDR3 DNA: TGTGCCATCAGTGAGACAGGAGGCCGGAACAATGAGCAGTTCTTC

D gene: TRBD1
clone size: few
J gene: TRBJ1-2
V gene: TRBV7-6
CDR3 protein: CASSSRDRGYYGYTF
CDR3 DNA: TGTGCCAGCAGCTCCCGGGACAGGGGGTACTATGGCTACACCTTC

D gene: -
clone size: -
J gene: TRBJ1-2
V gene: TRBV5-1
CDR3 protein: CASSLEAANYGYTF
CDR3 DNA: TGCGCCAGCAGCTTGGAGGCAGCTAACTATGGCTACACCTTC

D gene: TRBD2
clone size: few
J gene: TRBJ2-1
V gene: TRBV29-1
CDR3 protein: CSAGTSGGDEQFF
CDR3 DNA: TGCAGCGCAGGGACTAGCGGAGGAGATGAGCAGTTCTTC

D gene: -
clone size: -
J gene: TRBJ1-2
V gene: TRBV20-1
CDR3 protein: CSANEDILSLLGGYTF
CDR3 DNA: TGCAGTGCTAACGAGGACATCTTATCCTTATTGGGTGGCTACACCTTC

D gene: -
clone size: -
J gene: TRBJ2-1
V gene: TRBV7-3
CDR3 protein: CASSLWAGLRNEQFF
CDR3 DNA: TGTGCCAGCAGCTTATGGGCTGGGCTTCGCAATGAGCAGTTCTTC

D gene: -
clone size: -
J gene: TRBJ2-1
V gene: TRBV10-3
CDR3 protein: CAVSELEAVNEQFF
CDR3 DNA: TGTGCCGTCAGTGAACTAGAGGCCGTCAATGAGCAGTTCTTC

D gene: TRBD1
clone size: few
J gene: TRBJ1-2
V gene: TRBV4-1
CDR3 protein: CASSQATGVMAGYTF
CDR3 DNA: TGCGCCAGCAGCCAAGCGACAGGGGTCATGGCTGGCTACACCTTC

D gene: TRBD1
clone size: -
J gene: TRBJ2-7
V gene: TRBV10-3
CDR3 protein: CAIRGDSSSSYEQYF
CDR3 DNA: TGTGCCATCAGGGGGGACAGTTCCAGCTCCTACGAGCAGTACTTC

D gene: TRBD2
clone size: -
J gene: TRBJ2-5
V gene: TRBV7-9
CDR3 protein: CASSFGAGEETQYF
CDR3 DNA: TGTGCCAGCAGCTTCGGAGCGGGAGAAGAGACCCAGTACTTC

D gene: TRBD1
clone size: -
J gene: TRBJ1-2
V gene: TRBV6-5
CDR3 protein: CANRTGRLANYGYTF
CDR3 DNA: TGTGCCAACCGGACAGGGCGCCTAGCTAACTATGGCTACACCTTC

D gene: -
clone size: -
J gene: TRBJ2-3
V gene: TRBV11-2
CDR3 protein: CASSPGTRIGDTQYF
CDR3 DNA: TGTGCCAGCAGCCCCGGGACCCGGATTGGGGATACGCAGTATTTT

D gene: -
clone size: -
J gene: TRBJ2-5
V gene: TRBV7-3
CDR3 protein: CASNSTGMSETQYF
CDR3 DNA: TGTGCCAGCAACTCCACAGGGATGTCAGAGACCCAGTACTTC

D gene: -
clone size: -
J gene: TRBJ2-7
V gene: TRBV2
CDR3 protein: CASNIDFSYEQYF
CDR3 DNA: TGTGCCAGCAACATAGACTTCTCCTACGAGCAGTACTTC

D gene: TRBD1
clone size: -
J gene: TRBJ1-2
V gene: TRBV29-1
CDR3 protein: CSVQGTGLTNYGYTF
CDR3 DNA: TGCAGCGTTCAGGGGACAGGCCTTACTAACTATGGCTACACCTTC

D gene: -
clone size: once
J gene: TRBJ2-5
V gene: TRBV29-1
CDR3 protein: CSVEKGDGTQETQYF
CDR3 DNA: TGCAGCGTTGAAAAAGGGGACGGAACACAAGAGACCCAGTACTTC

D gene: TRBD1
clone size: -
J gene: TRBJ2-3
V gene: TRBV29-1
CDR3 protein: CSVKGQGGTDTQYF
CDR3 DNA: TGCAGCGTGAAGGGACAGGGCGGAACAGATACGCAGTATTTT